This paragraph covers one T cell receptor (beta chain) sequence. The CDR3 extends over 14 amino acids. The V gene end was trimmed by 5 bases and the J gene end by 6 bases; junction bases not matched to a gene: 4. The germline V gene has CDR1 LNHNV and CDR2 YYDKDF (reference sequence). The data belong to a study of blood T cell repertoires in COVID-19. About the study: T cells, B-cell-depleted T cells, or PBMCs supplied cDNA or gDNA.

As processed by the authors: Using reference gene primer amplification, nucleated cell counts were estimated. Produced via immunoSEQ multiplex PCR; TCRdb's table is partial and in-frame only. V, J and clone size are those of that table, while D and trimming were read from the DNA. The sample carries a few hundred thousand clones, approximately 85% recorded once. The source material was peripheral blood. The genes are TRBV15 and TRBJ1-5; 10 nucleotides agree with TRBD1. The TCR originated in a woman in her 70s with acute or convalescent COVID-19. This CDR3 is CATSGTGVIQPQHF. CDR3 nucleotide sequence: TGTGCCACCAGCGGGACAGGGGTCATTCAGCCCCAGCATTTT.